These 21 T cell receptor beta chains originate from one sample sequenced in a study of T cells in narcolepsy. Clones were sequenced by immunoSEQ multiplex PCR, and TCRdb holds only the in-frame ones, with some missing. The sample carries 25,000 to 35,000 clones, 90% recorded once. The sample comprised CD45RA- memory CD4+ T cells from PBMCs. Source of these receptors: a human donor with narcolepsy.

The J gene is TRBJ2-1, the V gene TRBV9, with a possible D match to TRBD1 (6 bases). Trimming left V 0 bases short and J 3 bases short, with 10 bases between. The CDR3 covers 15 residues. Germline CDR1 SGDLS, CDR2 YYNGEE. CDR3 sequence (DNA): TGTGCCAGCAGCGTAGTTCTAGGGGGCTACAATGAGCAGTTCTTC. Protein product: CASSVVLGGYNEQFF.

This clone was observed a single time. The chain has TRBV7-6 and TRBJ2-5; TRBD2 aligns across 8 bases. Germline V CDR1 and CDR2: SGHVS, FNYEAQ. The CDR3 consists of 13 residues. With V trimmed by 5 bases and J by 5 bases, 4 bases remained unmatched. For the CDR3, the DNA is TGTGCCAGCAGCCCCGGACTAGCCGAGACCCAGTACTTC. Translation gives CASSPGLAETQYF.

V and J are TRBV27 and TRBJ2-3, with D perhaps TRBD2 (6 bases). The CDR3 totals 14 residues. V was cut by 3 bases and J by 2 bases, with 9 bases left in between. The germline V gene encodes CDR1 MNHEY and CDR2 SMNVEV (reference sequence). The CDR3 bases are TGTGCCAGCAGTTTGGGACTTACCACAGATACGCAGTATTTT. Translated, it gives CASSLGLTTDTQYF.

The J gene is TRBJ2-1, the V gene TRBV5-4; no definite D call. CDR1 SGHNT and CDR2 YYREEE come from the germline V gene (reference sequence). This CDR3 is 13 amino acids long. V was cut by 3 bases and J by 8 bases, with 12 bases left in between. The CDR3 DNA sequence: TGTGCCAGCAGCTCCTTTAGTAGGGATGAGCAGTTCTTC. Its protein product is CASSSFSRDEQFF.

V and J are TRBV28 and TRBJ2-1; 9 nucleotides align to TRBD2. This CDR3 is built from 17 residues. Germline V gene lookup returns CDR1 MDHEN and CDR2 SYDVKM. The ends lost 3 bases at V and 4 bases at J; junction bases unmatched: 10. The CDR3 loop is CASSFTGLARRYNEQFF. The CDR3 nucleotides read TGTGCCAGCAGTTTTACAGGACTAGCGAGACGTTACAATGAGCAGTTCTTC. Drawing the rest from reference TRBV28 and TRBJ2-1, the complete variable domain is DVKVTQSSRYLVKRTGEKVFLECVQDMDHENMFWYRQDPGLGLRLIYFSYDVKMKEKGDIPEGYSVSREKKERFSLILESASTNQTSMYLCASSFTGLARRYNEQFFGPGTRLTVL.

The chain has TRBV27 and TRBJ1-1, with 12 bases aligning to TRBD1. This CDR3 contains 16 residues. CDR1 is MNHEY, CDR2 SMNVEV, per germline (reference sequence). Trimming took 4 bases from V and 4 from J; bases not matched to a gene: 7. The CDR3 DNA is TGTGCCAGCAGTTCGGGACAGGGGGCGCGGCTCACTGAAGCTTTCTTT. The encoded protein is CASSSGQGARLTEAFF.

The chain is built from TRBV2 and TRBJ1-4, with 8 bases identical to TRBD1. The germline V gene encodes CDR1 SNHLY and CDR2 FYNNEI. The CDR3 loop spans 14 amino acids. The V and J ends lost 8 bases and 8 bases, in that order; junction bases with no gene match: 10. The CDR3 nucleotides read TGTGCCAGCTGGACGACAGGGGTTGCGGAAAAACTGTTTTTT. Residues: CASWTTGVAEKLFF.

The chain's CDR3 is CASTPPSFTDTQYF. CDR3 DNA sequence: TGTGCCAGCACGCCCCCCAGTTTCACAGATACGCAGTATTTT. The chain recombines TRBV28 with TRBJ2-3; D not certain. CDR1 is MDHEN, CDR2 SYDVKM, per germline. Trimming cost V 7 bases and J 2 bases, with 13 bases left between them. This CDR3 contains 14 residues.

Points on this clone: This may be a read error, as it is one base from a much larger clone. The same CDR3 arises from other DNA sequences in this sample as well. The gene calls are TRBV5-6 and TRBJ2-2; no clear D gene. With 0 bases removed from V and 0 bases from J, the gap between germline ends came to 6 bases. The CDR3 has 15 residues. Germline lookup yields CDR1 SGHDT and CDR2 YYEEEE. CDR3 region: CASSLGGTNTGELFF. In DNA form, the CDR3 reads TGTGCCAGCAGCTTGGGTGGGACGAACACCGGGGAGCTGTTTTTT.

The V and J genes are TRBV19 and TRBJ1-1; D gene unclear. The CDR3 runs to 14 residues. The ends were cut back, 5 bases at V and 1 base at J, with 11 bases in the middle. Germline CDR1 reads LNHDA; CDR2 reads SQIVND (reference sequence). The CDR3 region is CASSGRGGNTEAFF. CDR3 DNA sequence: TGTGCCAGTAGTGGACGGGGAGGGAACACTGAAGCTTTCTTT.

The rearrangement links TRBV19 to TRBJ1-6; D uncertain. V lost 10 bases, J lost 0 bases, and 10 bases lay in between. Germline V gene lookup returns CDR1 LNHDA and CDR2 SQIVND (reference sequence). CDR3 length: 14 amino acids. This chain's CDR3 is CATSVGSYNSPLHF. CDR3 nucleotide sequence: TGTGCCACTTCGGTCGGCTCCTATAATTCACCCCTCCACTTT.

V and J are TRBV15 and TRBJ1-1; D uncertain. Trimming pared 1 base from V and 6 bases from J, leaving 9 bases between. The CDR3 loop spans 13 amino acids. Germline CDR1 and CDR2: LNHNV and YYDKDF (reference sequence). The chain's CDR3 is CATSRVLEAEAFF. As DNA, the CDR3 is TGTGCCACCAGCAGAGTTCTGGAGGCTGAAGCTTTCTTT.

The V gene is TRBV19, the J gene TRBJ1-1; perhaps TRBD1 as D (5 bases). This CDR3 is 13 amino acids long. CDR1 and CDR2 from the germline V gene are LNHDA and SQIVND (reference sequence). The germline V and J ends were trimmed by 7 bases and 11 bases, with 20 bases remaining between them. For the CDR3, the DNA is TGTGCCAGTACCCCGACCGGGACGGCCTCGGCTTTCTTT. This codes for CASTPTGTASAFF.

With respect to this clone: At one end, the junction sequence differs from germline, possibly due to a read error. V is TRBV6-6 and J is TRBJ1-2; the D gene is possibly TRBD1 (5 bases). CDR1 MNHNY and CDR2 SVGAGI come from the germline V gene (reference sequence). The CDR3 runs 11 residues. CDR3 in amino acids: CASSPGAVSYF. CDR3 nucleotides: TGTGCCAGCAGCCCCGGGGCTGTCTCCTACTTC.

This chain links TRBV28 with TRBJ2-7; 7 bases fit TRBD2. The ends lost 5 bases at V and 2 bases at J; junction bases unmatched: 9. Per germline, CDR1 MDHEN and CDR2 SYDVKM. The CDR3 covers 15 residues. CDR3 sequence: CASSPPRGSTYEQYF. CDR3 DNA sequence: TGTGCCAGCAGTCCCCCTCGCGGGAGTACCTACGAGCAGTACTTC.

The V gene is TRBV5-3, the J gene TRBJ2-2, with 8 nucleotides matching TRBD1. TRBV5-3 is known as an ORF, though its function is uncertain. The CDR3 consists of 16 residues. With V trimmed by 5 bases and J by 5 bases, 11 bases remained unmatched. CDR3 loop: CARSPAGGRSTGELFF. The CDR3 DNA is TGTGCCAGAAGTCCTGCAGGGGGCCGGAGTACCGGGGAGCTGTTTTTT.

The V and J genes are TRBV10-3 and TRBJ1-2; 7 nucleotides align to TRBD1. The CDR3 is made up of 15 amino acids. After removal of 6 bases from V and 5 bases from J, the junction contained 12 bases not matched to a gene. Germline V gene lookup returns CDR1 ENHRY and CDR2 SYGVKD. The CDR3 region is CAIRGDSSASYGYTF. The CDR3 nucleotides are TGTGCCATCAGAGGGGACAGCTCCGCCTCTTATGGCTACACCTTC.

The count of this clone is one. CDR3 in DNA: TGTGCCAGCAGCTTCAGGGGAAATGGCTACACCTTC. It is translated as CASSFRGNGYTF. V and J are TRBV5-4 and TRBJ1-2; maybe TRBD1 (6 bases). The CDR3 runs to 12 residues. Germline assignment: CDR1 SGHNT and CDR2 YYREEE (reference sequence). Trimming shortened V by 2 bases and J by 6 bases, and 8 bases separated the two germline ends.

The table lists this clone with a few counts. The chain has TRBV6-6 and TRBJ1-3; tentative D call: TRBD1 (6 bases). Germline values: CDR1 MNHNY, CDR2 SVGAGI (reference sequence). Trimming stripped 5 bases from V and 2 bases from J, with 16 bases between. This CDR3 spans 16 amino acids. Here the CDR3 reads CASSPRGQRTGNTIYF. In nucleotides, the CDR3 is TGTGCCAGCAGTCCACGAGGACAGCGGACTGGAAACACCATATATTTT.

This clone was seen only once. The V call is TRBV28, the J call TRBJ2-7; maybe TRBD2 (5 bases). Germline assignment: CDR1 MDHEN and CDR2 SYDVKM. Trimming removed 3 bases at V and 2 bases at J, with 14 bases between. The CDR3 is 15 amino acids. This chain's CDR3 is CASSFRGGGPYEQYF. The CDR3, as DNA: TGTGCCAGCAGTTTTCGGGGTGGTGGCCCCTACGAGCAGTACTTC.

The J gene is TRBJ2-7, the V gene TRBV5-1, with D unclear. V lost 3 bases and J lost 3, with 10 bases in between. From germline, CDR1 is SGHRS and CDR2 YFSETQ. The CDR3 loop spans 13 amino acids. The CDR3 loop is CASSSEGFYEQYF. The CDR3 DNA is TGCGCCAGCAGCTCCGAAGGGTTCTACGAGCAGTACTTC. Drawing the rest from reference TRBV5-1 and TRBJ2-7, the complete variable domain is KAGVTQTPRYLIKTRGQQVTLSCSPISGHRSVSWYQQTPGQGLQFLFEYFSETQRNKGNFPGRFSGRQFSNSRSEMNVSTLELGDSALYLCASSSEGFYEQYFGPGTRLTVT.